Listed here are 8 T cell receptor beta chains from one sample, sequenced in a study of T cell clonotyping in hematopoietic cell transplantation. Using immunoSEQ multiplex PCR, the repertoire was profiled, and TCRdb retains in-frame clones only, with some absent. The sample lists about 41,000 clones, about 95% occurring once. The sample taken for sequencing was peripheral blood mononuclear cells. These receptors were taken from a man aged 25 to 45 in good health. Some clones in this sample may be carry-over from other donors' samples.

The chain carries TRBV5-6 and TRBJ1-1; tentatively, D is TRBD1 (5 bases). From germline, CDR1 is SGHDT and CDR2 YYEEEE. Between the trimmed V and J ends, which lost 2 bases and 0 bases, there was a span of 11 bases. This CDR3 region has 15 residues. The CDR3 DNA is TGTGCCAGCAGCTTTCCCCAGGGTATGAACACTGAAGCTTTCTTT. Translation: CASSFPQGMNTEAFF.

This clone came up once. The J gene is TRBJ2-7, the V gene TRBV4-3; TRBD1 agrees at 11 bases. This CDR3 is 15 amino acids long. Germline V gene lookup returns CDR1 LGHNA and CDR2 YSLEER. V dropped 1 base and J dropped 3; count of bases not matched to a gene: 2. Written as DNA, the CDR3 is TGCGCCAGCAGCCAAGCCGGGACAGGGGGCTACGAGCAGTACTTC. Its translation: CASSQAGTGGYEQYF.

V is TRBV9 and J is TRBJ2-7, with 10 positions matching TRBD1. With V trimmed by 3 bases and J by 5 bases, 11 bases remained unmatched. Germline CDR1 is SGDLS and CDR2 is YYNGEE. This CDR3 region has 16 residues. This CDR3 reads CASSETGGASTHEQYF. The CDR3 DNA sequence: TGTGCCAGCAGCGAGACAGGGGGCGCGTCTACCCACGAGCAGTACTTC.

This chain connects TRBV2 to TRBJ2-3, with D perhaps matching TRBD2 (5 bases). Looked up from germline, CDR1 is SNHLY and CDR2 is FYNNEI. V dropped 7 bases and J dropped 2 bases, with 10 bases sitting between them. CDR3 length: 13 residues. The CDR3 sequence: CASTWTFTDTQYF. Here the CDR3 DNA reads TGTGCCAGCACTTGGACTTTCACAGATACGCAGTATTTT.

V and J are TRBV21-1 and TRBJ2-7; no DNA check was done on the table's D call, TRBD1. TRBV21-1 is designated a pseudogene. The CDR3 loop spans 16 amino acids. The DNA of the CDR3 is TGTGCCAGCAGCACCCCTCAGGGGCCAAGCTCCTACGAGCAGTACTTC. It specifies CASSTPQGPSSYEQYF.

This chain links TRBV11-2 with TRBJ2-7; 9 positions agree with TRBD1. This CDR3 has 15 amino acids. The ends lost 0 bases at V and 7 bases at J; junction bases unmatched: 7. Germline V gives CDR1 SGHAT, CDR2 FQNNGV. The CDR3 DNA sequence: TGTGCCAGCAGCTTAGATGGGGACAGGGCGAGGGAGCAGTACTTC. This gives the protein CASSLDGDRAREQYF.

The chain uses TRBV28 and TRBJ1-5; D possibly corresponds to TRBD1 (5 bases). CDR1 and CDR2 from the germline V gene are MDHEN and SYDVKM. Trimming removed 6 bases from V and 3 bases from J, with 21 bases in between. The CDR3 consists of 17 residues. The CDR3 protein is CASRSSGVMFPNQPQHF. The CDR3 bases are TGTGCCAGCAGAAGTTCGGGGGTAATGTTTCCCAATCAGCCCCAGCATTTT.

The chain carries TRBV14 and TRBJ2-3; maybe TRBD2 (6 bases). The CDR3 is made up of 17 amino acids. Germline lookup yields CDR1 SGHDN and CDR2 FVKESK. V was cut by 2 bases and J by 0 bases, with 15 bases left in between. The CDR3 DNA is TGTGCCAGCAGCCAACCGACAGCGGGTCATAGCACAGATACGCAGTATTTT. It translates to CASSQPTAGHSTDTQYF. Looking up the rest from reference TRBV14 and TRBJ2-3 gives the full variable domain: EAGVTQFPSHSVIEKGQTVTLRCDPISGHDNLYWYRRVMGKEIKFLLHFVKESKQDESGMPNNRFLAERTGGTYSTLKVQPAELEDSGVYFCASSQPTAGHSTDTQYFGPGTRLTVL.